Listed below are T cell receptor beta chains from one sample, sequenced in a study of blood T cell repertoires in COVID-19. The assay was immunoSEQ multiplex PCR, and TCRdb's table has in-frame clones only and misses some. The table has approximately 100,000 clones, 65% to 90% seen once. Source material: peripheral blood. These receptors were collected from a woman aged 80 or over with active or convalescent COVID-19. The CDR3 runs from the conserved cysteine through the conserved F or W. The order of the fields is V gene, CDR3 length, clone size, J gene, D gene, CDR3 DNA, CDR3 protein. The D gene is left open where the match is weak. Expanded clones are given a class, and other clones once, few, many or no size at all.

v_gene: TRBV13
len: 15
abundance: NA
j_gene: TRBJ2-2
d_gene: TRBD2
CDR3nt: TGTGCCAGCAGCTTAGGCGGGAGGTTAACCGGGGAGCTGTTTTTT
CDR3aa: CASSLGGRLTGELFF

v_gene: TRBV18
len: 13
abundance: NA
j_gene: TRBJ1-1
d_gene: NA
CDR3nt: TGTGCCAGCTCAGTCACAGGGAACACTGAAGCTTTCTTT
CDR3aa: CASSVTGNTEAFF

v_gene: TRBV20-1
len: 15
abundance: NA
j_gene: TRBJ2-1
d_gene: NA
CDR3nt: TGCAGTGCTAGTCTCATCGCAGGGAATCCCAATGAGCAGTTCTTC
CDR3aa: CSASLIAGNPNEQFF

v_gene: TRBV11-1
len: 13
abundance: few
j_gene: TRBJ1-1
d_gene: NA
CDR3nt: TGTGCCAGCAGCTTAAGTAGGGACTTTGAAGCTTTCTTT
CDR3aa: CASSLSRDFEAFF

v_gene: TRBV29-1
len: 13
abundance: NA
j_gene: TRBJ2-3
d_gene: NA
CDR3nt: TGCAGCGTTGAAGGGGGAGACTCAGATACGCAGTATTTT
CDR3aa: CSVEGGDSDTQYF

v_gene: TRBV23-1
len: 13
abundance: NA
j_gene: TRBJ2-1
d_gene: NA
CDR3nt: TGCGCCACACCGGGATCCTCAGGAAATGAGCAGTTCTTC
CDR3aa: CATPGSSGNEQFF

v_gene: TRBV11-2
len: 13
abundance: NA
j_gene: TRBJ1-1
d_gene: NA
CDR3nt: TGTGCCAGCAGCGGCTTGGGCGTGATCGTGGCTTTCTTT
CDR3aa: CASSGLGVIVAFF

v_gene: TRBV27
len: 16
abundance: NA
j_gene: TRBJ2-2
d_gene: NA
CDR3nt: TGTGCCAGCAGCCTACGCAGGAAGACGAACACCGGGGAGCTGTTTTTT
CDR3aa: CASSLRRKTNTGELFF

v_gene: TRBV27
len: 19
abundance: NA
j_gene: TRBJ2-1
d_gene: TRBD2
CDR3nt: TGTGCCAGCAGGCCCCCTTCCCGGTGGGTCGCGGGAGACTACAATGAGCAGTTCTTC
CDR3aa: CASRPPSRWVAGDYNEQFF

v_gene: TRBV28
len: 16
abundance: NA
j_gene: TRBJ1-5
d_gene: TRBD1
CDR3nt: TGTGCCAGCAGTTTGGCCGGGACAGGGCTTAATCAGCCCCAGCATTTT
CDR3aa: CASSLAGTGLNQPQHF

v_gene: TRBV27
len: 14
abundance: NA
j_gene: TRBJ1-2
d_gene: NA
CDR3nt: TGTGCCAGCAGTTTAGCGGGGGAAGGCTATGGCTACACCTTC
CDR3aa: CASSLAGEGYGYTF

v_gene: TRBV28
len: 12
abundance: NA
j_gene: TRBJ1-1
d_gene: NA
CDR3nt: TGTGCCAGCAGTAACAGGAACACTGAAGCTTTCTTT
CDR3aa: CASSNRNTEAFF

v_gene: TRBV6-6
len: 18
abundance: NA
j_gene: TRBJ2-6
d_gene: TRBD2
CDR3nt: TGTGCCAGCAGTCCCTCACTAGCGGGAGAACGTGGGGCCAACGTCCTGACTTTC
CDR3aa: CASSPSLAGERGANVLTF

v_gene: TRBV4-2
len: 17
abundance: NA
j_gene: TRBJ2-3
d_gene: TRBD2
CDR3nt: TGTGCCAGCAGCCAAGGAACTAGCGGGAGATCGACAGATACGCAGTATTTT
CDR3aa: CASSQGTSGRSTDTQYF

v_gene: TRBV12-3/TRBV12-4
len: 13
abundance: NA
j_gene: TRBJ1-2
d_gene: TRBD1
CDR3nt: TGTGCCAGCAGTCCGGACAGGGGAGGAGGCTACACCTTC
CDR3aa: CASSPDRGGGYTF

v_gene: TRBV11-3
len: 14
abundance: NA
j_gene: TRBJ2-1
d_gene: NA
CDR3nt: TGTGCCAGCAGCTCTCCCGGGAGCCTCAATGAGCAGTTCTTC
CDR3aa: CASSSPGSLNEQFF

v_gene: TRBV11-2
len: 15
abundance: NA
j_gene: TRBJ2-7
d_gene: TRBD1
CDR3nt: TGTGCCAGCAGCTTAGCCCGGGACAGCCCCTACGAGCAGTACTTC
CDR3aa: CASSLARDSPYEQYF

v_gene: TRBV27
len: 16
abundance: NA
j_gene: TRBJ2-7
d_gene: NA
CDR3nt: TGTGCCAGCAGTTTCGATAGACCGGGACACCGCTACGAGCAGTACTTC
CDR3aa: CASSFDRPGHRYEQYF

v_gene: TRBV18
len: 16
abundance: once
j_gene: TRBJ1-4
d_gene: NA
CDR3nt: TGTGCCAGCTCACCAGTTGTGGGAGCCGCGAATGAAAAACTGTTTTTT
CDR3aa: CASSPVVGAANEKLFF

v_gene: TRBV6-2/TRBV6-3
len: 14
abundance: NA
j_gene: TRBJ2-7
d_gene: NA
CDR3nt: TGTGCCAGCAGTTACCCCCAGGGGCCCTACGAGCAGTACTTC
CDR3aa: CASSYPQGPYEQYF

v_gene: TRBV28
len: 15
abundance: few
j_gene: TRBJ1-2
d_gene: NA
CDR3nt: TGTGCCAGCAGCAAAAGGGGCGACCCTAACTATGGCTACACCTTC
CDR3aa: CASSKRGDPNYGYTF

v_gene: TRBV5-4
len: 18
abundance: NA
j_gene: TRBJ2-3
d_gene: TRBD1
CDR3nt: TGTGCCAGCAGCTTACCTCTGGGACAGGAGAAATACACAGATACGCAGTATTTT
CDR3aa: CASSLPLGQEKYTDTQYF

v_gene: TRBV6-5
len: 13
abundance: NA
j_gene: TRBJ2-1
d_gene: NA
CDR3nt: TGTGCCCTGTCCAGGGTAACCTACAATGAGCAGTTCTTC
CDR3aa: CALSRVTYNEQFF

v_gene: TRBV19
len: 15
abundance: NA
j_gene: TRBJ2-5
d_gene: TRBD2
CDR3nt: TGTGCCAGTAGTATCCCGGGAGGGCTGTGGGAGACCCAGTACTTC
CDR3aa: CASSIPGGLWETQYF

v_gene: TRBV30
len: 14
abundance: few
j_gene: TRBJ1-5
d_gene: NA
CDR3nt: TGTGCCTGGAGTGGGACGGGGGGCTATCAGCCCCAGCATTTT
CDR3aa: CAWSGTGGYQPQHF

v_gene: TRBV10-3
len: 17
abundance: NA
j_gene: TRBJ2-7
d_gene: NA
CDR3nt: TGTGCCATCAGTGGGAGAGGGACACCTCCCCTCTCCTACGAGCAGTACTTC
CDR3aa: CAISGRGTPPLSYEQYF

v_gene: TRBV10-3
len: 13
abundance: NA
j_gene: TRBJ2-7
d_gene: NA
CDR3nt: TGTGCCATCAGTCCACCCAGCTCCTACGAGCAGTACTTC
CDR3aa: CAISPPSSYEQYF

v_gene: TRBV30
len: 14
abundance: NA
j_gene: TRBJ2-7
d_gene: NA
CDR3nt: TGTGCCTGGAGTGTACGTACAGGGTCCTACGAGCAGTACTTC
CDR3aa: CAWSVRTGSYEQYF

v_gene: TRBV2
len: 13
abundance: NA
j_gene: TRBJ1-1
d_gene: NA
CDR3nt: TGTGCCAGCACCAAAGGGGAGGGGACTGAAGCTTTCTTT
CDR3aa: CASTKGEGTEAFF

v_gene: TRBV27
len: 13
abundance: NA
j_gene: TRBJ2-1
d_gene: TRBD1
CDR3nt: TGTGCCAGCAGACAGGGGATGTTAGATGAGCAGTTCTTC
CDR3aa: CASRQGMLDEQFF

v_gene: TRBV18
len: 15
abundance: once
j_gene: TRBJ2-1
d_gene: TRBD2
CDR3nt: TGTGCCAGCTCATACACCGGGACTAGCTACAATGAGCAGTTCTTC
CDR3aa: CASSYTGTSYNEQFF

v_gene: TRBV5-1
len: 13
abundance: NA
j_gene: TRBJ1-1
d_gene: NA
CDR3nt: TGCGCCAGCAGCTTGGAGTGGGGGGACGGAGCTTTCTTT
CDR3aa: CASSLEWGDGAFF

v_gene: TRBV7-8
len: 13
abundance: once
j_gene: TRBJ1-2
d_gene: NA
CDR3nt: TGTGCCAGCAGCTTATCGGGGGGGAACGGCTACACCTTC
CDR3aa: CASSLSGGNGYTF

v_gene: TRBV3-1/TRBV3-2
len: 15
abundance: NA
j_gene: TRBJ2-1
d_gene: TRBD2
CDR3nt: TGTGCCAGCAGCCACACTAGCGAATTATACAATGAGCAGTTCTTC
CDR3aa: CASSHTSELYNEQFF

v_gene: TRBV28
len: 10
abundance: NA
j_gene: TRBJ2-7
d_gene: NA
CDR3nt: TGTGCCAGCGGAGTCTACGAGCAGTACTTC
CDR3aa: CASGVYEQYF

v_gene: TRBV5-1
len: 14
abundance: NA
j_gene: TRBJ1-2
d_gene: NA
CDR3nt: TGCGCCAGCAGCTACCTAGACCTGTCTTGGGGCTACACCTTC
CDR3aa: CASSYLDLSWGYTF

v_gene: TRBV9
len: 14
abundance: NA
j_gene: TRBJ1-1
d_gene: TRBD1
CDR3nt: TGTGCCAGCAGCGAAAGACAGGGGCACACTGAAGCTTTCTTT
CDR3aa: CASSERQGHTEAFF

v_gene: TRBV11-2
len: 16
abundance: NA
j_gene: TRBJ2-3
d_gene: TRBD2
CDR3nt: TGTGCCAGCAGCCCGGGACTAGCGGGAGTGTCAGATACGCAGTATTTT
CDR3aa: CASSPGLAGVSDTQYF

v_gene: TRBV10-3
len: 14
abundance: NA
j_gene: TRBJ2-3
d_gene: TRBD1
CDR3nt: TGTGCCATCGGTAGGGACAGGGGGACAGATACGCAGTATTTT
CDR3aa: CAIGRDRGTDTQYF

v_gene: TRBV5-1
len: 14
abundance: NA
j_gene: TRBJ2-3
d_gene: TRBD2
CDR3nt: TGCGCCAGCAGTACCGGACTAGCGACAGATACGCAGTATTTT
CDR3aa: CASSTGLATDTQYF

v_gene: TRBV2
len: 15
abundance: NA
j_gene: TRBJ2-5
d_gene: TRBD2
CDR3nt: TGTGCCAGCACCCGACTAGCGGGACGACAAGAGACCCAGTACTTC
CDR3aa: CASTRLAGRQETQYF

v_gene: TRBV19
len: 13
abundance: NA
j_gene: TRBJ1-5
d_gene: NA
CDR3nt: TGTGCCAGTGTAGACAGGTTAAATCAGCCCCAGCATTTT
CDR3aa: CASVDRLNQPQHF

v_gene: TRBV6-5
len: 14
abundance: NA
j_gene: TRBJ1-3
d_gene: TRBD1
CDR3nt: TGTGCCAGCACCATCAGGGGGCGAGGAAACACCATATATTTT
CDR3aa: CASTIRGRGNTIYF

v_gene: TRBV11-2
len: 15
abundance: NA
j_gene: TRBJ2-7
d_gene: NA
CDR3nt: TGTGCCAGCAGCTTTGGGCAGGGGTCCACCTACGAGCAGTACTTC
CDR3aa: CASSFGQGSTYEQYF

v_gene: TRBV4-2
len: 14
abundance: few
j_gene: TRBJ1-1
d_gene: TRBD1
CDR3nt: TGTGCCAGCAGCCAAGTGGGCCAGGGGGCTGAAGCTTTCTTT
CDR3aa: CASSQVGQGAEAFF

v_gene: TRBV15
len: 14
abundance: NA
j_gene: TRBJ1-5
d_gene: NA
CDR3nt: TGTGCCACCAGCAGAGCGGGGGGAAATCAGCCCCAGCATTTT
CDR3aa: CATSRAGGNQPQHF

v_gene: TRBV6-4
len: 14
abundance: once
j_gene: TRBJ2-1
d_gene: TRBD2
CDR3nt: TGTGCCAGCAGTGAGACTAGCGGGAGGGCCGGGCAGTTCTTC
CDR3aa: CASSETSGRAGQFF

v_gene: TRBV6-5
len: 13
abundance: NA
j_gene: TRBJ2-7
d_gene: NA
CDR3nt: TGTGCCAGCTTCACCTGGGCCTCCTACGAGCAGTACTTC
CDR3aa: CASFTWASYEQYF

v_gene: TRBV6-6
len: 14
abundance: few
j_gene: TRBJ1-1
d_gene: TRBD1
CDR3nt: TGTGCCAGCAGTGCCAGGGGGCAAGGCACTGAAGCTTTCTTT
CDR3aa: CASSARGQGTEAFF

v_gene: TRBV10-3
len: 15
abundance: NA
j_gene: TRBJ2-1
d_gene: TRBD2
CDR3nt: TGTGCCATCAGTGAACGGCTAGCGGGAGATCGTGAGCAGTTCTTC
CDR3aa: CAISERLAGDREQFF

v_gene: TRBV28
len: 16
abundance: once
j_gene: TRBJ1-5
d_gene: NA
CDR3nt: TGTGCCAGCAGTGGGGGGGGGAATGGCGCTTTTCAGCCCCAGCATTTT
CDR3aa: CASSGGGNGAFQPQHF

v_gene: TRBV19
len: 16
abundance: few
j_gene: TRBJ1-5
d_gene: NA
CDR3nt: TGTGCCAGTAGTATGGATTCGGGCAGAGGGAGGCCGCCCCAGCATTTT
CDR3aa: CASSMDSGRGRPPQHF

v_gene: TRBV5-8
len: 15
abundance: NA
j_gene: TRBJ2-7
d_gene: NA
CDR3nt: TGTGCCAGCAGCGCGGACGGCCAGAGGGCCTACGAGCAGTACTTC
CDR3aa: CASSADGQRAYEQYF

v_gene: TRBV4-2
len: 16
abundance: NA
j_gene: TRBJ2-3
d_gene: TRBD2
CDR3nt: TGTGCCAGCAGCCGAGTAGCGGGAGGGCCCGCAGATACGCAGTATTTT
CDR3aa: CASSRVAGGPADTQYF

v_gene: TRBV3-1/TRBV3-2
len: 13
abundance: NA
j_gene: TRBJ2-1
d_gene: NA
CDR3nt: TGTGCCAGCAGCCAACACAGGGGGGGTGAGCAGTTCTTC
CDR3aa: CASSQHRGGEQFF

v_gene: TRBV7-8
len: 18
abundance: NA
j_gene: TRBJ2-7
d_gene: NA
CDR3nt: TGTGCCAGCAGCTTAGTGCGGGGGACACCTCGAAGGGCCTACGAGCAGTACTTC
CDR3aa: CASSLVRGTPRRAYEQYF

v_gene: TRBV27
len: 14
abundance: NA
j_gene: TRBJ1-5
d_gene: NA
CDR3nt: TGTGCCAGCAGTTTACTCCGGTACAATCAGCCCCAGCATTTT
CDR3aa: CASSLLRYNQPQHF

v_gene: TRBV6-5
len: 15
abundance: NA
j_gene: TRBJ1-6
d_gene: NA
CDR3nt: TGTGCCAGCAGTTACAAGAGCTCCTATAATTCACCCCTCCACTTT
CDR3aa: CASSYKSSYNSPLHF

v_gene: TRBV4-2
len: 16
abundance: few
j_gene: TRBJ2-6
d_gene: NA
CDR3nt: TGTGCCAGCAGCCAAGACAGGGAAACTGGGGCCAACGTCCTGACTTTC
CDR3aa: CASSQDRETGANVLTF

v_gene: TRBV4-2
len: 18
abundance: NA
j_gene: TRBJ2-7
d_gene: TRBD2
CDR3nt: TGTGCCAGCAGCCTATTGGGGGGGACTAGCGGGAAAGGTTACGAGCAGTACTTC
CDR3aa: CASSLLGGTSGKGYEQYF